This T cell receptor beta chain came from a study of shared clonotypes between healthy human individuals. Study-level background: Each donor had three CD4 naive, three CD4 memory, two CD8 naive and one CD8 memory plate.

Clones were read by immunoSEQ multiplex PCR, and TCRdb kept only the in-frame ones, dropping some. The sample comprises a few million clones, about 92% of which are singletons, and 0.3% to 0.4% rests with the top ten. Study findings and constraints: Rarefaction exposed incomplete sorted-subset sequencing despite large depth. Naive subsets generally exceeded memory subsets in estimated richness.

A CD45RA+ naive subset and a CD45RA-negative memory subset were split from CD4+ cells. As concerns this clone: What it binds is not known.

The V end was cut by 0 bases, the J end by 4 bases, with 13 bases between. The CDR3 is 15 residues long. Per the germline V gene, CDR1 is SGHRS and CDR2 is YFSETQ. V and J are TRBV5-1 and TRBJ1-1, with D uncertain. Sample: naive CD4+ T cells from PBMCs. Noted subset: CD45RA+ positively selected. This TCR was recovered from a young man in good health. Some clones in this sample may be carry-over from other donors' samples. The CDR3 region has the DNA TGCGCCAGCAGCTTGGTCAGTTCAACACCCACTGAAGCTTTCTTT. This encodes CASSLVSSTPTEAFF.